A selection of T cell receptor beta chains follows, all from one sample in a study of T cells after posttransplantation cyclophosphamide. Sequencing used immunoSEQ multiplex PCR; TCRdb keeps in-frame clones, though not all of them. This sample shows 34,000 or so clones and no singletons; approximately 7.2% rests with the ten largest. The source material was PBMCs. The receptors were gathered from a woman in her forties or fifties in good health and a related stem cell transplant donor. Both conserved end residues are part of each CDR3. The D gene is left open where the match is weak. Clone size appears in some rows only: once, few, many, or a class for an expanded clone.

clone size,D gene,V gene,J gene,CDR3 DNA,CDR3 protein
many,TRBD2,TRBV2,TRBJ2-1,TGTGCCAGCAGTGAATCCCTAGCGGCTTATTACAATGAGCAGTTCTTC,CASSESLAAYYNEQFF
many,TRBD1,TRBV24-1,TRBJ2-7,TGTGCCACCAGTGATTTCAGGGGGCTTATCAACGAGCAGTACTTC,CATSDFRGLINEQYF
many,TRBD1,TRBV2,TRBJ2-3,TGTGCCAGCAGTTTGACAGGGTGGTACGCAGATACGCAGTATTTT,CASSLTGWYADTQYF
many,TRBD2,TRBV5-6,TRBJ2-5,TGTGCCAGCAGCCTCCTCGGAGGAGCGGGGGAAGCCGGGGAGACCCAGTACTTC,CASSLLGGAGEAGETQYF
few,TRBD1,TRBV12-3/TRBV12-4,TRBJ1-2,TGTGCCAGCAGTTTCCTAGGAGGAGGGAGGGGGCAGGGAGACTATGGCTACACCTTC,CASSFLGGGRGQGDYGYTF
many,.,TRBV11-2,TRBJ1-2,TGTGCCAGCACCATTGGCGGAGACTATGGCTACACCTTC,CASTIGGDYGYTF
.,.,TRBV7-2,TRBJ2-7,TGTGCCAGCAGCTTAGAAGGGGCCAGGCTCCCCTACGAGCAGTACTTC,CASSLEGARLPYEQYF
many,.,TRBV6-5,TRBJ2-1,TGTGCCAGCAGTGAAACAGGGGGGGATGAGCAGTTCTTC,CASSETGGDEQFF
many,.,TRBV27,TRBJ2-2,TGTGCCAGCAGTTTATCAGGGCCCACCGGGGAGCTGTTTTTT,CASSLSGPTGELFF
many,TRBD2,TRBV5-4,TRBJ2-3,TGTGCCAGCAGACCCCGGGGGGCTAGCGGGAGCACAGATACGCAGTATTTT,CASRPRGASGSTDTQYF
many,TRBD1,TRBV10-3,TRBJ1-3,TGTGCCATCAGTGCCCAGCAGAGGACAGGGGCGTCCGCTTTCTCTGGAAACACCATATATTTT,CAISAQQRTGASAFSGNTIYF
many,TRBD1,TRBV5-1,TRBJ1-3,TGCGCCAGCCGGGACAGTTTGTTTTCTGGAAACACCATATATTTT,CASRDSLFSGNTIYF
many,TRBD1,TRBV24-1,TRBJ2-5,TGTGCCACCAGTGACCTCACCGGGACAGGGTTTGAGACCCAGTACTTC,CATSDLTGTGFETQYF
.,.,TRBV23-1,TRBJ1-5,TGCGCCAGCAGTCAATCGTTCCCCGAGCCCCCGGGGGTCGATCAGCCCCAGCATTTT,CASSQSFPEPPGVDQPQHF
many,.,TRBV15,TRBJ1-3,TGTGCCACCAGCAGAGATCGGGGGGGGCGAGGAAACACCATATATTTT,CATSRDRGGRGNTIYF
few,.,TRBV9,TRBJ2-7,TGTGCCAGCAGCCCCCAAAGTCTTAGCTCCTACGAGCAGTACTTC,CASSPQSLSSYEQYF
many,TRBD1,TRBV27,TRBJ2-4,TGTGCCAGCAGTTTGACAGGGTTTTTGGACATTCAGTACTTC,CASSLTGFLDIQYF
many,.,TRBV18,TRBJ2-1,TGTGCCAGCTCACCTTTCCGGAATGAGCAGTTCTTC,CASSPFRNEQFF